These 16 T cell receptor beta chains were all obtained from the same sample, sequenced in a study of shared clonotypes between healthy human individuals. Only in-frame clones appear in the TCRdb table, and some are missing; sequencing was by immunoSEQ multiplex PCR. The data contain about 2.4 million clones, approximately 94% of them singletons. The sample consisted of naive CD4+ T cells from PBMCs. Noted subset: CD45RA+ positively selected. The receptors were sampled from a man between 18 and 35 years old in good health. Some clones in this sample may be carry-over from other donors' samples.

The chain employs TRBV7-9 and TRBJ1-5; 8 positions agree with TRBD1. Germline V gene lookup returns CDR1 SEHNR and CDR2 FQNEAQ (reference sequence). The CDR3 length is 15 residues. Unmatched junction bases numbered 4, after V lost 1 base and J lost 5 bases. As DNA, the CDR3 is TGTGCCAGCAGCTTAGGGACAGGGCTGGATCAGCCCCAGCATTTT. Residues: CASSLGTGLDQPQHF.

The V call is TRBV28, the J call TRBJ1-4, with D maybe TRBD1 (5 bases). The V gene lost 5 bases and the J gene lost 0 bases, with 19 bases spanning the gap. The germline CDR1 and CDR2 sequences are MDHEN and SYDVKM. This CDR3 is built from 18 residues. The CDR3 reads CASSVPPGGGTTNEKLFF. The CDR3 DNA reads as TGTGCCAGCAGTGTCCCGCCGGGTGGGGGGACAACTAATGAAAAACTGTTTTTT.

The chain carries TRBV18 and TRBJ2-7; D is uncertain. The CDR3 is 14 amino acids. Per the germline V gene, CDR1 is KGHSH and CDR2 is LQKENI. V gave up 1 base and J gave up 3 bases, with 10 bases separating them. In DNA form, the CDR3 reads TGTGCCAGCTCACCACAACGAACGGTCTACGAGCAGTACTTC. Translating gives CASSPQRTVYEQYF. Using reference TRBV18 and TRBJ2-7 for the parts outside the CDR3, the full variable domain is NAGVMQNPRHLVRRRGQEARLRCSPMKGHSHVYWYRQLPEEGLKFMVYLQKENIIDESGMPKERFSAEFPKEGPSILRIQQVVRGDSAAYFCASSPQRTVYEQYFGPGTRLTVT.

V is TRBV11-1 and J is TRBJ2-7; TRBD2 matches 8 bases. The CDR3 length is 15 residues. J was trimmed by 5 bases and V by 1 base; bases with no gene match: 7. The germline V gene encodes CDR1 SGHAT and CDR2 FQDESV (reference sequence). The CDR3 region has the DNA TGTGCCAGCAGCTTAGTAAGCGGGAGAGTCAACGAGCAGTACTTC. It translates to CASSLVSGRVNEQYF.

The chain carries TRBV11-2 and TRBJ1-2; unclear D gene. V dropped 2 bases and J dropped 3 bases, with 16 bases sitting between them. Germline CDR1 SGHAT, CDR2 FQNNGV. CDR3 length: 16 amino acids. This CDR3 reads CASSLLLQDGYYGYTF. CDR3 nucleotide sequence: TGTGCCAGCAGCTTACTTCTCCAGGACGGATACTATGGCTACACCTTC. The whole variable domain, filled in from reference TRBV11-2 and TRBJ1-2, reads EAGVAQSPRYKIIEKRQSVAFWCNPISGHATLYWYQQILGQGPKLLIQFQNNGVVDDSQLPKDRFSAERLKGVDSTLKIQPAKLEDSAVYLCASSLLLQDGYYGYTFGSGTRLTVV.

V and J are TRBV12-5 and TRBJ1-1, with a weak D call TRBD1 (5 bases). The V end lost 7 bases, the J end lost 1 base, and 10 bases lay between the germline ends. The CDR3 consists of 13 residues. Looked up from germline, CDR1 is LGHNT and CDR2 is FRNRAP. CDR3 DNA: TGTGCTAGTGCCCCTCAGGGGAACACTGAAGCTTTCTTT. Translated, it gives CASAPQGNTEAFF.

This chain links TRBV4-1 with TRBJ1-2; D is undetermined. CDR1 is MGHRA and CDR2 is YSYEKL in the germline V gene. The CDR3 consists of 11 residues. Trimming took off 0 bases at V and 8 bases at J, with 4 bases between the two ends. The CDR3 sequence is CASSQEEGYTF. The CDR3 DNA reads as TGCGCCAGCAGCCAAGAGGAGGGCTACACCTTC.

The chain has TRBV28 and TRBJ1-2; 7 bases line up with TRBD1. The CDR3 contains 14 residues. Germline CDR1 and CDR2: MDHEN and SYDVKM. The V segment lost 8 bases and the J segment 8 bases; nucleotides outside the gene matches: 14. Written as DNA, the CDR3 is TGTGCCAGCTCTATCCCGGGTAGGGGGCGCGGCTACACCTTC. Amino acid sequence: CASSIPGRGRGYTF.

This clone was seen only a few times. The gene calls are TRBV7-8 and TRBJ2-7; no firm D call. Germline values: CDR1 SGHVS, CDR2 FQNEAQ. CDR3 length: 15 amino acids. Trimming took 4 bases from V and 0 from J, leaving 13 bases between them. As DNA, the CDR3 is TGTGCCAGCAGCTCACCGGGCCGCAGCTCCTACGAGCAGTACTTC. It codes for CASSSPGRSSYEQYF.

The chain has TRBV6-5 and TRBJ2-3; perhaps TRBD1 as D (6 bases). CDR1 and CDR2 (germline): MNHEY, SVGAGI. The CDR3 covers 14 residues. V dropped 6 bases and J dropped 1 base, with 11 bases sitting between them. The CDR3 loop reads CASSRDTRTDTQYF. CDR3 nucleotides: TGTGCCAGCAGCAGGGACACCCGCACAGATACGCAGTATTTT.

About this clone: Other DNA variants within this sample encode the same CDR3. The chain couples TRBV6-1 to TRBJ2-7; TRBD2 matches 11 bases. Looked up from germline, CDR1 is MNHNS and CDR2 is SASEGT. This CDR3 is 14 amino acids long. After removal of 5 bases from V and 1 base from J, the junction contained 1 base not matched to a gene. This chain's CDR3 is CASSWTSGSYEQYF. CDR3 nucleotide sequence: TGTGCCAGCAGTTGGACTAGCGGGTCCTACGAGCAGTACTTC.

This rearrangement joins TRBV12-5 to TRBJ2-5, with D perhaps TRBD2 (6 bases). CDR1 is LGHNT and CDR2 is FRNRAP in the germline V gene. Trimming stripped 4 bases from V and 7 bases from J, with 16 bases between. CDR3 size: 14 residues. In DNA, the CDR3 is TGTGCTAGTGGTTCCCTAGGCGGGGACGGGACCCAGTACTTC. This encodes CASGSLGGDGTQYF.

The chain joins TRBV6-5 to TRBJ2-7; 11 nucleotides align to TRBD1. Germline CDR1 is MNHEY and CDR2 is SVGAGI. V trimming: 6 bases; J trimming: 7 bases; junction bases outside the gene matches: 11. This CDR3 has 15 residues. Here the CDR3 reads CASSSGQGASQEQYF. CDR3 DNA sequence: TGTGCCAGCAGCTCTGGACAGGGGGCATCTCAGGAGCAGTACTTC.

The chain couples TRBV7-9 to TRBJ2-3; possibly TRBD1 or TRBD2 for D (5 bases each). Trimming left V 8 bases short and J 0 bases short, with 12 bases between. Per germline, CDR1 SEHNR and CDR2 FQNEAQ (reference sequence). The length of the CDR3 is 14 residues. The CDR3: CASVRGTSTDTQYF. CDR3 sequence (DNA): TGTGCCAGCGTGAGGGGAACTAGCACAGATACGCAGTATTTT.

V and J are TRBV6-4 and TRBJ2-6; D unresolved. Between the trimmed V and J ends, which lost 9 bases and 2 bases, there was a span of 17 bases. This CDR3 is 16 amino acids long. Looked up from germline, CDR1 is MRHNA and CDR2 is SNTAGT. CDR3 in amino acids: CASPLIPLPGANVLTF. The CDR3, as DNA: TGTGCCAGTCCTCTCATCCCACTACCTGGGGCCAACGTCCTGACTTTC.

This clone showed up just a few times. Other DNA variants within this sample encode the same CDR3. The genes are TRBV5-1 and TRBJ2-3; D gene ambiguous. Germline V gene lookup returns CDR1 SGHRS and CDR2 YFSETQ. V was cut by 0 bases and J by 1 base, with 9 bases left in between. The length of the CDR3 is 15 residues. CDR3 DNA sequence: TGCGCCAGCAGCTTGGAGGGTAGGGGCACAGATACGCAGTATTTT. This translates into CASSLEGRGTDTQYF.